Listed below are T cell receptor beta chains from one sample, sequenced in a study of T cells in Graves' hyperthyroidism and ophthalmopathy. Via MiXCR, TCRdb re-called the multiplex PCR reads, giving one row per CDR3 protein. This table holds over 200,000 distinct CDR3 sequences, about 15% found once. Sequencing was done on a sample of blood. Receptor source: a man aged 50 or older with Graves' hyperthyroidism. Each CDR3 is given with its conserved first and last residue.

v_call,cdr3_aa
TRBV24-1,CATSDRLGLEKDNEQFF
TRBV20-1,CSARVRVETQYF
TRBV6-2/TRBV6-3,CASSYFGLSSYEQYF
TRBV20-1,CSASQPGQGLYGYTF
TRBV6-1,CASSLVSGSFGNEQFF
TRBV7-2,CASSLVSGRVNEQYF
TRBV20-1,CSARDWASGRVVF
TRBV6-1,CASSPANSGEETQYF
TRBV12-3/TRBV12-4,CASSFYLQGAGYGYTF
TRBV18,CASSPTGRPYNEQFF
TRBV12-3/TRBV12-4,CASSFGWSMRNEQFF
TRBV28,CASSLWSSGAHEQYF
TRBV20-1,CSATGQGDSYEQYF
TRBV3-1,CASSPTGSSYEQYF
TRBV5-5,CASSPYYNEQFF
TRBV19,CASSSAGTDTQYF
TRBV7-8,CASSFNRADGYTF
TRBV20-1,CSAREGTGLAAFF
TRBV20-1,CSASQGALNTEAFF
TRBV5-8,CASSPRQGKDTQYF
TRBV27,CASSSDRGLYTNEKLFF
TRBV12-3/TRBV12-4,CASSFLAGYNEQFF
TRBV13,CASSPTTRGTDTQYF
TRBV14,CASSFSRGSYTF
TRBV3-1,CASSQSGVRGYTF
TRBV2,CASSPTGGAKNIQYF
TRBV6-6,CASSYGVRGPETQYF
TRBV5-4,CASSPLRRGDTQYF
TRBV2,CASSRDGSYEQYF
TRBV24-1,CATSDSGTSGPSTDTQYF
TRBV29-1,CSVARGQGSSGANVLTF
TRBV2,CASRDRDATDTQYF
TRBV5-1,CASSLELIHSGNTIYF
TRBV7-6,CASSLVLAGGPEQFF
TRBV20-1,CSARGGLAGGADEQYF
TRBV19,CASSSTSGPYEQYF
TRBV20-1,CSARGGAAGGNEQFF
TRBV5-1,CASSFRQGSDTQYF
TRBV6-5,CASSYRAEASDTQYF
TRBV12-3/TRBV12-4,CASSPSWGGPQHF
TRBV28,CASSQVFSNQPQHF